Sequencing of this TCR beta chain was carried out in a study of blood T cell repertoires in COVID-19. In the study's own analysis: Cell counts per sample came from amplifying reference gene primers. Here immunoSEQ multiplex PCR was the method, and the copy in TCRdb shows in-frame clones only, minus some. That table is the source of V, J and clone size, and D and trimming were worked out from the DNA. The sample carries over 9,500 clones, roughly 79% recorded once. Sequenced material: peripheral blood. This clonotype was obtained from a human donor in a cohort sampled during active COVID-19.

The CDR3 protein is CASSPSGTGNTIYF. The CDR3 DNA reads as TGTGCCAGCAGCCCATCAGGAACTGGAAACACCATATATTTT. The chain is built from TRBV3-1 (or the pseudogene TRBV3-2) and TRBJ1-3; D is unresolved. The CDR3 loop spans 14 amino acids. CDR1 and CDR2 (germline): LGHDT, YNNKEL (reference sequence). The V end was cut by 4 bases, the J end by 2 bases, with 9 bases between.